Listed here is a single T cell receptor (beta chain). No antigen is known for it. Generated by immunoSEQ multiplex PCR, the TCRdb table keeps only in-frame clones and is missing some. The repertoire holds about 93,000 clones, 85% to 90% seen once, with 0.33% in the top ten. This entry is derived from a study of OX40 agonist ivuxolimab in advanced cancers. Study overall: The diagnoses of dose-escalation patients were hepatocellular carcinoma, melanoma, renal cell or head and neck cancer. A partial response was reached by three patients: one with hepatocellular carcinoma and two with cutaneous melanoma.

Study-wide points: By week 6 at 0.1 to 3.0 mg/kg, blood CD4+ and CD8+ T cells had expanded clonally. CD8+ T cells were the subset that, on average, had more expanded clones than CD4+.

This CDR3 region has 11 residues. Per germline, CDR1 SGHDN and CDR2 FVKESK. V lost 3 bases, J lost 3 bases, and 3 bases lay in between. The sequence derives from an adult with an advanced solid tumor such as melanoma, head and neck, liver or kidney cancer. Source: CD4+ or CD8+ T cells sorted from blood, taken in a trial of the OX40 agonist ivuxolimab. The chain is built from TRBV14 and TRBJ2-7; D gene uncertain. DNA for the CDR3: TGTGCCAGCAGCCACTACTACGAGCAGTACTTC. Encoded protein: CASSHYYEQYF.